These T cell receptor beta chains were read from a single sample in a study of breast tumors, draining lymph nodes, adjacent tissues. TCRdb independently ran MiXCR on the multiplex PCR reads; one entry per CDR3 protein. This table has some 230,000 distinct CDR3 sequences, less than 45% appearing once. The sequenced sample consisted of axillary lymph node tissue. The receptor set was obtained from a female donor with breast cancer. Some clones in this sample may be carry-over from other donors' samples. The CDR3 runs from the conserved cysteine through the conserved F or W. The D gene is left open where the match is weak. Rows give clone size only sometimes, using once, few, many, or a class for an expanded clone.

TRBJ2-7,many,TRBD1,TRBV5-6,CASSFGPTGGTYEQYF,TGTGCCAGCAGCTTTGGCCCGACAGGGGGCACCTACGAGCAGTACTTC
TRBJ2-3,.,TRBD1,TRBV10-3,CASSGRGTDTQYF,TGTGCCAGCAGTGGCAGGGGGACAGATACGCAGTATTTT
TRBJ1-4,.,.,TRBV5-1,CASSLGSGEKLFF,TGCGCCAGCAGCTTGGGGTCAGGTGAAAAACTGTTTTTT
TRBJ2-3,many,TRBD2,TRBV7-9,CASSPGLAGGRVNTDTQYF,TGTGCCAGCAGCCCGGGACTAGCGGGAGGGCGGGTAAACACAGATACGCAGTATTTT
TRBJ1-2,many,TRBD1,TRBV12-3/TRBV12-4,CASSPRGRWYGYTF,TGTGCCAGCAGCCCCAGGGGGAGGTGGTATGGCTACACCTTC
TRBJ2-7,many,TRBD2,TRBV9,CASSVGAAGYEQYF,TGTGCCAGCAGCGTAGGCGCAGCGGGGTACGAGCAGTACTTC
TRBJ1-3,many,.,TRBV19,CASTPGSAISGNTIYF,TGTGCCAGTACCCCTGGCAGTGCTATCTCTGGAAACACCATATATTTT
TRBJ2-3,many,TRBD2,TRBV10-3,CAISGVAGLDTQYF,TGTGCCATCAGTGGGGTAGCGGGGCTGGATACGCAGTATTTT
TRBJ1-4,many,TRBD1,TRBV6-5,CASTPSGQANEKLFF,TGTGCCAGCACCCCGTCCGGACAGGCTAATGAAAAACTGTTTTTT
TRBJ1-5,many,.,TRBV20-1,CSAPPGGSGNQPQHF,TGCAGTGCTCCCCCGGGGGGTTCGGGCAATCAGCCCCAGCATTTT
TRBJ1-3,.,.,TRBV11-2,CASSSAGGNIIYF,TGTGCCAGCAGCTCCGCTGGCGGAAACATCATATATTTT
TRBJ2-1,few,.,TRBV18,CASSYRVNEQFF,TGTGCCAGCTCCTACAGGGTCAATGAGCAGTTCTTC
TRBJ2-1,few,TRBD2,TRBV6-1,CASSSLAGGSDEQFF,TGTGCCAGCAGTTCACTAGCGGGAGGGTCGGATGAGCAGTTCTTC
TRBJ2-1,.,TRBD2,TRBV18,CASSPRLADGYNEQFF,TGTGCCAGCTCACCACGACTAGCGGATGGCTACAATGAGCAGTTCTTC
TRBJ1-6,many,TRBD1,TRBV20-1,CSARDKEGTAFKNSPLHF,TGCAGTGCTAGAGATAAGGAGGGGACAGCCTTTAAAAATTCACCCCTCCACTTT
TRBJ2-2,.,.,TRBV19,CASSSGASGELFF,TGTGCCAGTAGTTCCGGGGCTAGCGGGGAGCTGTTTTTT
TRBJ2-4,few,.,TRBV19,CASSINGLAKNIQYF,TGTGCCAGTAGTATAAATGGCCTAGCCAAAAACATTCAGTACTTC
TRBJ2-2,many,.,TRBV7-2,CASRDKPNTGELFF,TGTGCCAGCCGGGACAAACCGAACACCGGGGAGCTGTTTTTT
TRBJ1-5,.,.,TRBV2,CASSEGPGIGRNQPQHF,TGTGCCAGCAGTGAGGGACCGGGGATAGGTAGGAATCAGCCCCAGCATTTT
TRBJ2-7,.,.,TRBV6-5,CASSSRGFLSYEQYF,TGTGCCAGCAGCTCTCGAGGTTTTCTCTCCTACGAGCAGTACTTC
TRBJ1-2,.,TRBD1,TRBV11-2,CASSWGQLYGYTF,TGTGCCAGCAGCTGGGGACAGCTCTATGGCTACACCTTC
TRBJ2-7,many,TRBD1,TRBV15,CATSRAGDRGSHEQYF,TGTGCCACCAGCAGAGCAGGGGACAGGGGCTCCCACGAGCAGTACTTC
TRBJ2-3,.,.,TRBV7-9,CASSRGAANPQYF,TGTGCCAGCAGCCGAGGAGCCGCTAATCCGCAGTATTTT
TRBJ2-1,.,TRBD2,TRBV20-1,CSAGRAGGNTQFF,TGCAGTGCTGGGCGGGCGGGGGGTAATACGCAGTTCTTC
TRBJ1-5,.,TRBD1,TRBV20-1,CSTRDGTGNNQPQHF,TGCAGTACAAGAGATGGGACAGGGAACAATCAGCCCCAGCATTTT
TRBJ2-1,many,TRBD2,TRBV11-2,CASSLGLAGVVYVGNEQFF,TGTGCCAGCAGCTTAGGGCTAGCGGGAGTAGTATATGTGGGCAATGAGCAGTTCTTC
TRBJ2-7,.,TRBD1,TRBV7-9,CASSFQGQGSYEQYF,TGTGCCAGCAGCTTCCAAGGACAGGGATCCTACGAGCAGTACTTC
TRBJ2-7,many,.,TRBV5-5,CASSSPFYEQYF,TGTGCCAGCAGCTCCCCCTTCTACGAGCAGTACTTC
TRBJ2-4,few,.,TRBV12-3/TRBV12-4,CASSARELNIQYF,TGTGCCAGCAGTGCCCGGGAGTTGAACATTCAGTACTTC
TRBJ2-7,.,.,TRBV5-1,CASSPEPQTYEQYF,TGCGCCAGCAGCCCGGAGCCCCAGACCTACGAGCAGTACTTC
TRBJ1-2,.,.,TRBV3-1,CASSHSGDNYGYTF,TGTGCCAGCAGCCATTCAGGAGATAACTATGGCTACACCTTC
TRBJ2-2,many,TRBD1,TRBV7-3,CASSPDRAGELFF,TGTGCCAGCAGCCCTGACAGGGCTGGGGAGCTGTTTTTT
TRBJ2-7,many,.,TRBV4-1,CASSQDPGTRSYEQYF,TGCGCCAGCAGCCAAGACCCCGGGACTCGATCCTACGAGCAGTACTTC
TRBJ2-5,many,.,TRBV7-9,CASSSSARETQYF,TGTGCCAGCAGCTCTAGCGCACGTGAGACCCAGTACTTC